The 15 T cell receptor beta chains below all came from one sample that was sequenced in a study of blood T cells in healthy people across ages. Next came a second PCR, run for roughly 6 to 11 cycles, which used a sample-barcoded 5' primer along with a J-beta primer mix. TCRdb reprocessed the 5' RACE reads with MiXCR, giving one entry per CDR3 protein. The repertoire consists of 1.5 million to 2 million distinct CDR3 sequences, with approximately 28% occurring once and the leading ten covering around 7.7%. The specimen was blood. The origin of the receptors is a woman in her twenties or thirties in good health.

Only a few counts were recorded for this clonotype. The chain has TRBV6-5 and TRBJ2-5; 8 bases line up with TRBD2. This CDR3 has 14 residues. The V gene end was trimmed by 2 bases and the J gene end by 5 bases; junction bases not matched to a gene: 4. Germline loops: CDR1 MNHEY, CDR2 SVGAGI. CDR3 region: CASSYTRGGETQYF. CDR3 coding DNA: TGTGCCAGCAGTTACACACGGGGGGGGGAGACCCAGTACTTC.

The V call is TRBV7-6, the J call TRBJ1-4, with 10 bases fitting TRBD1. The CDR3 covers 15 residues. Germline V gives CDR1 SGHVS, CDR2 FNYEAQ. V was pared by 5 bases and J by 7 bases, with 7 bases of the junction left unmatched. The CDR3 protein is CASSQTGTGAEKLFF. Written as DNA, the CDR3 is TGTGCCAGCAGCCAGACCGGGACAGGGGCTGAAAAACTGTTTTTT. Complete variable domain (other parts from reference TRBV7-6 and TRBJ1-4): GAGVSQSPRYKVTKRGQDVALRCDPISGHVSLYWYRQALGQGPEFLTYFNYEAQQDKSGLPNDRFSAERPEGSISTLTIQRTEQRDSAMYRCASSQTGTGAEKLFFGSGTQLSVL.

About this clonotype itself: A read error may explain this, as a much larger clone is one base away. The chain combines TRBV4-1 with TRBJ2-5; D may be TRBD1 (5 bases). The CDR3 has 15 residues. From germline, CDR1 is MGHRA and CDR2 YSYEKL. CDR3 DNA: TGCGCCAGCAGCCAAAGGGGCAGGCTCCAAGGGACCCAGTACTTC. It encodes CASSQRGRLQGTQYF.

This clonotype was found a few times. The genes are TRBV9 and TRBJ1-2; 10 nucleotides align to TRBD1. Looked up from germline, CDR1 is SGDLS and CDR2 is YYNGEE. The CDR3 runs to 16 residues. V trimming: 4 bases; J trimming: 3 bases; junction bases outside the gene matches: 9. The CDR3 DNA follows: TGTGCCAGCAGCTCGAGCCGGGACAGGGGTCACTATGGCTACACCTTC. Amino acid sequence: CASSSSRDRGHYGYTF.

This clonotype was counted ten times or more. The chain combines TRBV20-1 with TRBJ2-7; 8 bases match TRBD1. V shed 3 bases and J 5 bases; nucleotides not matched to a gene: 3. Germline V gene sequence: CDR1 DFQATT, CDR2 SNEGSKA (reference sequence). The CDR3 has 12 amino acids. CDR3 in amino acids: CSASLTGDEQYF. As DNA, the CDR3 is TGCAGTGCTAGCCTGACAGGGGACGAGCAGTACTTC.

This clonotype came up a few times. The CDR3, as DNA: TGTGCCAGCAGCTCCCCGTCTACGGGAGGTGAAGCTTTCTTT. It encodes CASSSPSTGGEAFF. V and J are TRBV7-6 and TRBJ1-1; D call uncertain. V was clipped by 4 bases and J by 7 bases, with 16 bases between them. Germline V gene sequence: CDR1 SGHVS, CDR2 FNYEAQ. This CDR3 contains 14 residues.

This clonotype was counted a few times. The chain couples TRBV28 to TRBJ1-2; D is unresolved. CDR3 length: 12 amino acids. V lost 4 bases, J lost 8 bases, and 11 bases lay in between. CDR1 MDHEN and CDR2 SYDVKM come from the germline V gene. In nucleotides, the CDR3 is TGTGCCAGCAGTTCGAGACCAGTAGGCTACACCTTC. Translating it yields CASSSRPVGYTF.

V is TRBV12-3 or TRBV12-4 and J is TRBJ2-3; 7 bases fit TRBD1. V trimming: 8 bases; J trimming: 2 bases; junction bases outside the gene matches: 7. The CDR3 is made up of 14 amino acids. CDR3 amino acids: CASLPGQPTDTQYF. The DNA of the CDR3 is TGTGCCAGCCTTCCGGGACAGCCCACAGATACGCAGTATTTT.

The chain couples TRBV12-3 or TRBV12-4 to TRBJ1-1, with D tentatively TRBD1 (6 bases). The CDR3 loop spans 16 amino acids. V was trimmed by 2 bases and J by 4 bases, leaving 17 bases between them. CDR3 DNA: TGTGCCAGCAGTTTATCCTCCTTGGGGGCGCGCACTGAAGCTTTCTTT. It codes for CASSLSSLGARTEAFF.

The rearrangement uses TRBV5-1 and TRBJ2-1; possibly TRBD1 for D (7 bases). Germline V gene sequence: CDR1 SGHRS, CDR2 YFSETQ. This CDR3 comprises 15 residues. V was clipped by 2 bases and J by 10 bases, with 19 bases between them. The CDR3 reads CASSFSQGGGTEQFF. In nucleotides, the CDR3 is TGCGCCAGCAGCTTCTCTCAGGGGGGCGGAACCGAGCAGTTCTTC.

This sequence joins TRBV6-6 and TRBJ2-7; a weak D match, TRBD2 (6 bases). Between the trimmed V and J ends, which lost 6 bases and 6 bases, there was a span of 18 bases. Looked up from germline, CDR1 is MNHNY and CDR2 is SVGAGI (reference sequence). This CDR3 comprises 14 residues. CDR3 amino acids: CASRTDGLTGEQYF. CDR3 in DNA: TGTGCCAGCAGAACGGACGGACTAACCGGCGAGCAGTACTTC.

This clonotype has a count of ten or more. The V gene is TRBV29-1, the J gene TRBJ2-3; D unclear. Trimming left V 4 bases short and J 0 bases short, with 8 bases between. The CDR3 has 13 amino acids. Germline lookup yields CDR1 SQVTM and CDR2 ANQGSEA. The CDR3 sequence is CSVGLLSTDTQYF. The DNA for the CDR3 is TGCAGCGTTGGTTTATTGAGCACAGATACGCAGTATTTT.

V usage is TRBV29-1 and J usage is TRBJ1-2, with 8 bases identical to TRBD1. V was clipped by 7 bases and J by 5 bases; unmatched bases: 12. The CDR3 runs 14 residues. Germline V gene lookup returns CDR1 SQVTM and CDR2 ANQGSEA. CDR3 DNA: TGCAGCGCCAACGGACAGGGAGGGGGATATGGCTACACCTTC. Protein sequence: CSANGQGGGYGYTF. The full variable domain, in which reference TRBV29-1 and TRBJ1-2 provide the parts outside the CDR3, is SAVISQKPSRDICQRGTSLTIQCQVDSQVTMMFWYRQQPGQSLTLIATANQGSEATYESGFVIDKFPISRPNLTFSTLTVSNMSPEDSSIYLCSANGQGGGYGYTFGSGTRLTVV.

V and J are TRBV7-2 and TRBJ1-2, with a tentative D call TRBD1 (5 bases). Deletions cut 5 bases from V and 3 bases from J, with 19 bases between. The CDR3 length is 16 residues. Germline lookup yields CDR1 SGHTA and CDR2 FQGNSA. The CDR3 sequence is CASSTRGSWIDYGYTF. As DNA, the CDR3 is TGTGCCAGCAGCACACGGGGCTCCTGGATCGACTATGGCTACACCTTC.

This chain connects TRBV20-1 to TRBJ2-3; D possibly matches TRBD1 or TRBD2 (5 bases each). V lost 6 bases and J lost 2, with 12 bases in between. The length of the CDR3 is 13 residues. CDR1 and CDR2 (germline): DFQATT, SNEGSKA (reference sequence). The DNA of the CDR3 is TGCAGTGCCGTGCCGGGGCTCACAGATACGCAGTATTTT. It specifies CSAVPGLTDTQYF.